This T cell receptor (beta chain) is drawn from a study of response to subunit inactivated influenza vaccine. TCRdb reanalysed the RT-PCR reads using MiXCR and keeps one entry per CDR3 protein. This table has about 620,000 distinct CDR3 sequences, approximately 12% appearing once. This clonotype was seen many times. Germline CDR1 is SQVTM and CDR2 is ANQGSEA. The CDR3 contains 14 residues. The junction had 3 bases not matched to a gene; V was cut back by 4 bases and J by 0 bases. This TCR came from a man in his fifties or sixties who received an inactivated influenza vaccine. The input for sequencing was PBMCs from blood, taken on the day of vaccination. V usage is TRBV29-1 and J usage is TRBJ2-7, with 10 bases that match TRBD1. The CDR3 loop is CSVGGDRGSYEQYF. The DNA of the CDR3 is TGCAGCGTTGGGGGGGACAGGGGCTCCTACGAGCAGTACTTC.